One T cell receptor (beta chain) is described in this entry. Its target is not known. The V segment lost 2 bases and the J segment 2 bases; nucleotides outside the gene matches: 9. Germline V gene data show CDR1 as GTSNPN and CDR2 as SVGIG (reference sequence). The CDR3 runs 16 residues. This sample is drawn from a study of cytomegalovirus exposure and HLA in healthy donors. Across the study: Most donors, roughly 84% of approximately 400 genotyped, fell in the Caucasian-associated ancestry cluster.

With 60 Vbeta and 13 Jbeta primers, the PCR was carried out. The data were produced by immunoSEQ multiplex PCR, yet TCRdb's version contains in-frame clones alone and is incomplete. Of roughly 84,000 clones in the sample, roughly four fifths were seen once. Points from the study as a whole: Across donors, most TCRs were seen rarely, yet some public ones were widespread.

The genes are TRBV30 and TRBJ1-5, with 7 positions matching TRBD1. Sequenced sample: PBMCs. This clonotype was obtained from a human donor in good health. The CDR3 region is CAWSKGPGQRNQPQHF. The CDR3 DNA reads TGTGCCTGGAGTAAAGGTCCGGGACAGCGCAATCAGCCCCAGCATTTT.